These 17 T cell receptor beta chains came from one sample sequenced in a study of CD8 T cells in ankylosing spondylitis. Overall study results and limits: Several highly homologous variants formed a TCR beta motif that appeared characteristic of ankylosing spondylitis blood.

No antigen has been assigned to these receptors. TCRdb re-called the 5' RACE reads through MiXCR, storing one row per CDR3 protein. The sample has about 390,000 distinct CDR3 sequences, about 22% seen once. Sequenced: blood, either unsorted or a sorted T cell fraction (not recorded which). These receptors all come from a male donor with ankylosing spondylitis.

This clonotype was seen a handful of times. CDR3 amino acids: CASSQVQPEGATDTQYF. The DNA of the CDR3 is TGTGCCAGCAGCCAAGTGCAACCGGAGGGGGCTACAGATACGCAGTATTTT. This chain joins TRBV4-2 and TRBJ2-3; a weak D match, TRBD1 (7 bases). The CDR3 runs to 17 residues. CDR1 and CDR2 (germline): LGHNA, YNFKEQ. Trimming took 1 base from V and 3 from J, leaving 17 bases between them.

This clonotype was seen a handful of times. Here the CDR3 reads CASSLDAGDTQYF. Written as DNA, the CDR3 is TGCGCCAGCAGCTTGGATGCGGGGGATACGCAGTATTTT. The rearrangement joins TRBV5-1 to TRBJ2-3, with TRBD2 as a possible D gene (6 bases). V was trimmed by 0 bases and J by 6 bases, leaving 8 bases between them. Looked up from germline, CDR1 is SGHRS and CDR2 is YFSETQ. The CDR3 is made up of 13 amino acids.

This clonotype has a handful of counts. This chain uses TRBV12-3 or TRBV12-4 with TRBJ2-1, with 8 bases lining up with TRBD2. V lost 5 bases to trimming and J lost 9 bases; unmatched junction nucleotides: 12. CDR3 length: 15 amino acids. The CDR3 spells CASSVDGVGGVEQFF. Written as DNA, the CDR3 is TGTGCCAGCAGTGTGGACGGGGTCGGGGGGGTTGAGCAGTTCTTC.

The rearrangement links TRBV7-2 to TRBJ2-1, with D maybe TRBD2 (5 bases). The CDR3 spans 14 residues. V lost 6 bases, J lost 0 bases, and 9 bases lay in between. Looked up from germline, CDR1 is SGHTA and CDR2 is FQGNSA. CDR3 sequence (DNA): TGTGCCAGCAGGCGGGCTAGCTCCTACAATGAGCAGTTCTTC. This codes for CASRRASSYNEQFF.

V usage is TRBV20-1 and J usage is TRBJ2-7, with 8 bases matching TRBD1. The CDR3 is 14 residues long. Trimming at V came to 3 bases and at J to 3 bases, leaving 7 bases not matched to a gene. Looked up from germline, CDR1 is DFQATT and CDR2 is SNEGSKA (reference sequence). CDR3 DNA sequence: TGCAGTGCTAGGACCGGGACAGGTGTCTACGAGCAGTACTTC. Translating it yields CSARTGTGVYEQYF.

This clonotype was counted between two and nine times. The chain recombines TRBV5-1 with TRBJ2-1; D not resolved. The CDR3 sequence is 16 residues long. Germline V gene data show CDR1 as SGHRS and CDR2 as YFSETQ. Trimming took off 4 bases at V and 9 bases at J, with 23 bases between the two ends. CDR3 bases: TGCGCCAGCAGCCAGAGGTGGTCCCGATTAATCGGTGAGCAGTTCTTC. It codes for CASSQRWSRLIGEQFF. The entire variable domain, with the rest obtained from reference TRBV5-1 and TRBJ2-1, is as follows: KAGVTQTPRYLIKTRGQQVTLSCSPISGHRSVSWYQQTPGQGLQFLFEYFSETQRNKGNFPGRFSGRQFSNSRSEMNVSTLELGDSALYLCASSQRWSRLIGEQFFGPGTRLTVL.

The gene calls are TRBV24-1 and TRBJ1-1; 8 bases are a match to TRBD1. Germline CDR1 is KGHDR and CDR2 is SFDVKD. Trimming took 7 bases from V and 11 from J; bases not matched to a gene: 11. The CDR3 has 13 residues. The CDR3 loop reads CATSDGAGGRAFF. In DNA, the CDR3 is TGTGCCACCAGCGATGGGGCAGGGGGCAGGGCTTTCTTT.

This chain links TRBV5-1 with TRBJ1-1, with D tentatively TRBD1 (6 bases). CDR1 is SGHRS, CDR2 YFSETQ, per germline. CDR3 length equals 16 residues. V was pared by 0 bases and J by 1 base, with 13 bases between. CDR3 amino acids: CASSLGLEGGNTEAFF. In nucleotides, the CDR3 is TGCGCCAGCAGCTTGGGCCTGGAAGGGGGGAACACTGAAGCTTTCTTT. The complete variable domain, with remaining parts taken from reference TRBV5-1 and TRBJ1-1, reads KAGVTQTPRYLIKTRGQQVTLSCSPISGHRSVSWYQQTPGQGLQFLFEYFSETQRNKGNFPGRFSGRQFSNSRSEMNVSTLELGDSALYLCASSLGLEGGNTEAFFGQGTRLTVV.

Only a few counts were recorded for this clonotype. V is TRBV25-1 and J is TRBJ2-7; the match to TRBD1 covers 11 bases. With 6 bases clipped from V and 2 bases from J, the junction kept 15 bases outside the gene matches. Germline V CDR1 and CDR2: MGHDK, SYGVNS. The CDR3 has 18 residues. The CDR3 region is CASSQTIGQGAHTYEQYF. In DNA, the CDR3 is TGTGCCAGCAGCCAAACCATAGGACAGGGGGCCCACACCTACGAGCAGTACTTC.

The rearrangement links TRBV6-5 to TRBJ1-5, with D perhaps TRBD1 (5 bases). Germline V gives CDR1 MNHEY, CDR2 SVGAGI. CDR3 length equals 14 residues. The ends were cut back, 0 bases at V and 6 bases at J, with 9 bases in the middle. This CDR3 reads CASSYSGTVQPQHF. The CDR3 DNA reads TGTGCCAGCAGTTACTCGGGGACGGTTCAGCCCCAGCATTTT.

The genes are TRBV4-1 and TRBJ2-4, with TRBD2 identical over 14 bases. The junction had 3 bases not matched to a gene; V was cut back by 1 base and J by 1 base. Looked up from germline, CDR1 is MGHRA and CDR2 is YSYEKL. The CDR3 consists of 18 residues. DNA for the CDR3: TGCGCCAGCAGCCAAGGACTAGCGGGAGGGCCGGCCAAAAACATTCAGTACTTC. The encoded protein is CASSQGLAGGPAKNIQYF.

The CDR3 loop is CASSLGTSRHGELFF. The CDR3 coding sequence is TGTGCCAGCAGCCTAGGGACTAGCCGACATGGGGAGCTGTTTTTT. This chain uses TRBV7-3 with TRBJ2-2, with TRBD2 matching over 9 bases. The CDR3 contains 15 residues. Germline CDR1 is SGHTA and CDR2 is FQGTGA. The V segment lost 5 bases and the J segment 8 bases; nucleotides outside the gene matches: 9.

The sample holds a few counts of this clonotype. The rearrangement links TRBV29-1 to TRBJ1-5; 11 bases fit TRBD1. This CDR3 is 13 amino acids long. Per the germline V gene, CDR1 is SQVTM and CDR2 is ANQGSEA. The ends lost 7 bases at V and 5 bases at J; junction bases unmatched: 4. Written as DNA, the CDR3 is TGCAGCGGCGGACAGGGGGCGGATCAGCCCCAGCATTTT. Translated, it gives CSGGQGADQPQHF. The full variable domain, completed using reference TRBV29-1 and TRBJ1-5, is SAVISQKPSRDICQRGTSLTIQCQVDSQVTMMFWYRQQPGQSLTLIATANQGSEATYESGFVIDKFPISRPNLTFSTLTVSNMSPEDSSIYLCSGGQGADQPQHFGDGTRLSIL.

This chain joins TRBV10-3 and TRBJ2-7; 7 bases fit TRBD1. Germline V gene data show CDR1 as ENHRY and CDR2 as SYGVKD. The CDR3 is 13 amino acids. V shed 10 bases and J 3 bases; nucleotides not matched to a gene: 9. The chain's CDR3 is CATTADRNYEQYF. The CDR3, as DNA: TGTGCCACCACCGCGGACAGGAACTACGAGCAGTACTTC.

In its sample, this clonotype was seen a few times. The CDR3 loop reads CASSLVATGSGEQFF. DNA of the CDR3: TGCGCCAGCAGCTTGGTAGCGACGGGGTCGGGTGAGCAGTTCTTC. This chain uses TRBV5-1 with TRBJ2-1; possible D gene TRBD2, 5 bases. CDR3 size: 15 residues. V dropped 0 bases and J dropped 9 bases, with 16 bases sitting between them. From germline, CDR1 is SGHRS and CDR2 YFSETQ.

The rearrangement joins TRBV3-1 to TRBJ1-4; D not certain. This CDR3 is 12 amino acids long. From germline, CDR1 is LGHDT and CDR2 YNNKEL (reference sequence). Trimming shortened V by 4 bases and J by 7 bases, and 7 bases separated the two germline ends. This CDR3 reads CASSRSVEKLFF. CDR3 DNA sequence: TGTGCCAGCAGCCGCTCAGTTGAAAAACTGTTTTTT.

J is TRBJ2-1 and V is TRBV14, with a tentative D call TRBD1 (5 bases). This CDR3 has 16 residues. The ends were cut back, 4 bases at V and 3 bases at J, with 16 bases in the middle. Per germline, CDR1 SGHDN and CDR2 FVKESK. This CDR3 is CASSRRGGYNYNEQFF. The CDR3, as DNA: TGTGCCAGCAGCCGAAGGGGTGGGTATAACTACAATGAGCAGTTCTTC.